This is a list of T cell receptor beta chains from one sample in a study of T-cell reconstitution after alpha-beta-depleted transplantation in children. TCRdb called the PCR reads again in MiXCR, with one record for every CDR3 protein. Altogether about 5,900 distinct CDR3 sequences are present, 15% to 18% being singletons, with the ten largest covering about four fifths. Source: PBMCs, mostly from graft donor cells, taken 180 days after TCRalphabeta/CD19-depleted stem cell transplant. These receptors were taken from a patient between 2 and 9 years old who had a stem cell transplant for inherited bone marrow failure, so the T cells may come from the graft donor. Both conserved end residues are part of each CDR3. The order of the fields is D gene, V gene, J gene, CDR3 protein. The D gene is left open where the match is weak.

.	TRBV4-3	TRBJ1-6	CASSQDGGYNSPLHF
TRBD2	TRBV18	TRBJ2-1	CASSPQPSGRGGEQFF
.	TRBV13	TRBJ1-2	CASSPQHHRENYGYTF
TRBD2	TRBV5-1	TRBJ2-1	CASSLQTQRERRQFF
.	TRBV12-3/TRBV12-4	TRBJ1-3	CASTRGGLGNTIYF
.	TRBV7-2	TRBJ1-1	CASQAGSFTEAFF
.	TRBV12-3/TRBV12-4	TRBJ2-2	CASSFRARDTGELFF
.	TRBV11-2	TRBJ2-1	CASSLDYGSLANEQFF
TRBD1	TRBV7-9	TRBJ1-4	CASSSWDRGDEKLFF
TRBD1	TRBV11-1	TRBJ2-3	CASSSTPGQGRSTDTQYF
.	TRBV5-1	TRBJ2-7	CASSLHRPYEQYF
TRBD1	TRBV28	TRBJ2-7	CASSFSLGQGLYEQYF
.	TRBV29-1	TRBJ1-1	CSAPQDGERGTEAFF
TRBD2	TRBV6-5	TRBJ2-1	CATLTSGPTAGGFNEQFF
TRBD1	TRBV5-1	TRBJ2-7	CASSLGSGTGVYEQYF
.	TRBV13	TRBJ2-5	CASSPDSFNLQETQYF
.	TRBV28	TRBJ1-2	CASSLGNLYGYTF
.	TRBV4-1	TRBJ1-1	CASSPRRHLYETEAFF
TRBD2	TRBV11-2	TRBJ2-1	CASSFRLRRENNEQFF
TRBD2	TRBV5-5	TRBJ2-3	CASRLTSGTSTDTQYF
.	TRBV24-1	TRBJ2-4	CATSDQTAPAKNIQYF
TRBD1	TRBV6-5	TRBJ1-6	CASSNTWTGGSRSPLHF
TRBD1	TRBV20-1	TRBJ2-7	CSAGTGEFEQYF
.	TRBV2	TRBJ1-2	CASSAHNYGYTF
.	TRBV4-2	TRBJ1-4	CASSQHTDGPINEKLFF
TRBD1	TRBV9	TRBJ2-1	CASSVAGTGSGGSYNEQFF
TRBD1	TRBV28	TRBJ2-5	CASDRGWETQYF
.	TRBV6-4	TRBJ1-5	CASSDSFPGNQPQHF
.	TRBV12-3/TRBV12-4	TRBJ2-5	CASSLLVRSSTQYF
.	TRBV28	TRBJ2-3	CASSFLQVRADTQYF
.	TRBV18	TRBJ2-1	CASSRGAGYNEQFF
.	TRBV9	TRBJ2-4	CASSVGDSRAKNIQYF
TRBD2	TRBV7-2	TRBJ2-3	CASSLGTSGSTDTQYF
TRBD1	TRBV7-9	TRBJ1-4	CASSPDRAVNEKLFF
TRBD1	TRBV27	TRBJ1-3	CASSRIGTGAGNTIYF
TRBD1	TRBV10-3	TRBJ2-7	CAISAAGGGNYEQYF
.	TRBV10-3	TRBJ2-2	CAISYNTGELFF
TRBD1	TRBV25-1	TRBJ2-7	CASSAGTAYEQYF
.	TRBV7-2	TRBJ2-1	CASSSGLYNEQFF
.	TRBV7-2	TRBJ2-7	CASSLAFRVGAYEQYF
TRBD2	TRBV18	TRBJ2-7	CASSQSGRSPEQYF
.	TRBV5-1	TRBJ2-2	CASSDLTVVTGELFF
TRBD1	TRBV6-5	TRBJ1-3	CASSYWDRGTAGNTIYF
.	TRBV4-3	TRBJ1-5	CASSPRALNQPQHF
TRBD2	TRBV5-1	TRBJ2-2	CASSLGVLAANTGELFF